The clone carrying this T cell receptor (beta chain) is medium-sized within its sample. Its antigen remains unidentified. TCRdb analysed the 5' RACE reads with MiXCR anew, one entry per CDR3 protein. The sample lists 400 to 500 distinct CDR3 sequences, around a sixth occurring once. Time point indicated: sample taken at primary tumor resection. Without sorting, whole RNA was sequenced from tumor, nontumor lung or frozen PBMC. The sample comes from a study of spatial heterogeneity in lung cancer. Notes on the study in general: For expanded intratumoral alpha and beta TCRs, counts tracked tumor mutation counts.

The V and J ends lost 0 bases and 6 bases, in that order; junction bases with no gene match: 6. CDR3 size: 17 residues. Per the germline V gene, CDR1 is LGHNA and CDR2 is YNFKEQ. The chain links TRBV4-2 to TRBJ2-7, with 15 bases that match TRBD2. This clonotype originated in a female donor with early-stage non-small cell lung cancer. Source: lung tumor tissue, taken at surgery. CDR3 sequence: CASSQDGTSGGITEQYF. DNA for the CDR3: TGTGCCAGCAGCCAAGATGGGACTAGCGGGGGGATCACCGAGCAGTACTTC.